Here is one TCR beta chain with its context. Its specificity is unknown. CDR1 is SGHTA, CDR2 FQGTGA, per germline. The CDR3 extends over 13 amino acids. V lost 4 bases to trimming and J lost 6 bases; unmatched junction nucleotides: 3. This record comes from a study of cytomegalovirus exposure and HLA in healthy donors. General study points: Most subjects had HLA-A and HLA-B alleles reportedly predicted accurately by TCR beta sequences. Links to common viral pathogens appeared, in a later analysis, for several of the most significant clusters.

Primers included in the PCR were 60 Vbeta and 13 Jbeta primers. The assay was immunoSEQ multiplex PCR, and TCRdb's table has in-frame clones only and misses some. The sample yields around 150,000 clones, 70% to 80% seen once. The TCR originated in a man younger than 35 in good health and CMV-seropositive. Specimen: PBMCs. This chain joins TRBV7-3 and TRBJ2-1, with 7 nucleotides matching TRBD1. CDR3 coding DNA: TGTGCCAGCAGCTCCGGGACAGTCAATGAGCAGTTCTTC. Amino acid sequence: CASSSGTVNEQFF.